Each of the 3 T cell receptor beta chains below was sequenced from the same sample in a study of human T cells and chemical hapten exposure. From the RACE reads, TCRdb called clonotypes with MiXCR, one entry per CDR3 protein. Of about 110,000 distinct CDR3 sequences in the sample, less than 45% are singletons; the top ten hold approximately 3%. Documented time point: patch test 3, about 24 weeks after DPC sensitization. Sample treatment: therapeutic diphenylcyclopropenone sensitization with weekly scalp DPC. The sample here was whole blood, taken in connection with sensitization to the hapten diphenylcyclopropenone (DPC). The receptors come from a man aged 35 to 55 with alopecia areata. Some clones in this sample may be carry-over from other donors' samples.

This clonotype was found a few times. V and J are TRBV25-1 and TRBJ1-1; TRBD1 might be the D (5 bases). Germline lookup yields CDR1 MGHDK and CDR2 SYGVNS. Trimming removed 7 bases at V and 3 bases at J, with 12 bases between. The CDR3 contains 13 residues. CDR3 bases: TGTGCCAGCAAAAGGGGCCCGGACACTGAAGCTTTCTTT. Translation gives CASKRGPDTEAFF.

Only a few counts were recorded for this clonotype. The J gene is TRBJ1-2, the V gene TRBV20-1, with 8 bases lining up with TRBD1. The CDR3 spans 14 residues. Germline V gene data show CDR1 as DFQATT and CDR2 as SNEGSKA (reference sequence). After removal of 0 bases from V and 3 bases from J, the junction contained 3 bases not matched to a gene. In nucleotides, the CDR3 is TGCAGTGCTAGAGACCCGACAGGGGACTATGGCTACACCTTC. It encodes CSARDPTGDYGYTF.

CDR3 sequence reads: CASSMPTGHNEQFF. CDR3 nucleotide sequence: TGTGCCAGTAGTATGCCGACAGGTCACAATGAGCAGTTCTTC. The chain recombines TRBV19 with TRBJ2-1; maybe TRBD1 (6 bases). The CDR3 totals 14 residues. The ends were cut back, 3 bases at V and 5 bases at J, with 11 bases in the middle. Germline CDR1 and CDR2: LNHDA and SQIVND (reference sequence).